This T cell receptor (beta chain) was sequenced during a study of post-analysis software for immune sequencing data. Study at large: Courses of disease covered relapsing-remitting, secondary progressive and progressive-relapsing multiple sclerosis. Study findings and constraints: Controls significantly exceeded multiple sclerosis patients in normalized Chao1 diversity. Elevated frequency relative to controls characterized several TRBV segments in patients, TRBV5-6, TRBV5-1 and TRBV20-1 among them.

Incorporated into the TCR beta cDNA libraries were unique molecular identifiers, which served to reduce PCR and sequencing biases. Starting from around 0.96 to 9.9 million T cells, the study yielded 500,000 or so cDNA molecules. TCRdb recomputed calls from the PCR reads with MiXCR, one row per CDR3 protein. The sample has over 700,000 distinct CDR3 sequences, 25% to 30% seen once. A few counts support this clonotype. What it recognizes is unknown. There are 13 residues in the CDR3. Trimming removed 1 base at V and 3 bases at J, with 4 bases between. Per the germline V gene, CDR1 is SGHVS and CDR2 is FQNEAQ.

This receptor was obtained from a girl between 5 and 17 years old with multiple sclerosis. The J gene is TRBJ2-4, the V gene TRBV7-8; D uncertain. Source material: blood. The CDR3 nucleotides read TGTGCCAGCAGCTTAGTGGGCAAAAACATTCAGTACTTC. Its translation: CASSLVGKNIQYF.